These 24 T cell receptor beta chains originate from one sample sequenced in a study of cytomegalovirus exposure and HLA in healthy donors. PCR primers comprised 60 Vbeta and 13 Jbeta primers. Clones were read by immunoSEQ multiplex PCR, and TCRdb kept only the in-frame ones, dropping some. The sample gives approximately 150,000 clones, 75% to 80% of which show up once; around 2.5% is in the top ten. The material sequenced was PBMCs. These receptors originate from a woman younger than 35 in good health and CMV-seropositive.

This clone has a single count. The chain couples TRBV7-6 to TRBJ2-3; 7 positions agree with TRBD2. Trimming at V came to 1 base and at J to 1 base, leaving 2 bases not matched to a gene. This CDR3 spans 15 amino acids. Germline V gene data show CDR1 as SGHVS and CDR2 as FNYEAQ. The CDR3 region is CASSLEGGGTDTQYF. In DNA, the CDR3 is TGTGCCAGCAGCTTAGAGGGAGGGGGCACAGATACGCAGTATTTT.

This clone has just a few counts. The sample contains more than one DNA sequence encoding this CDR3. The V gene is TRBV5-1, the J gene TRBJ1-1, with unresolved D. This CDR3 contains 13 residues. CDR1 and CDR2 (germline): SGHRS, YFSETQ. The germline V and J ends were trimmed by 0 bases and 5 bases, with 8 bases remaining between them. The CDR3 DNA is TGCGCCAGCAGCTTGGGCCCGGGAACTGAAGCTTTCTTT. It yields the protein CASSLGPGTEAFF. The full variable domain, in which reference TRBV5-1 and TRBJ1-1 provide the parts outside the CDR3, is KAGVTQTPRYLIKTRGQQVTLSCSPISGHRSVSWYQQTPGQGLQFLFEYFSETQRNKGNFPGRFSGRQFSNSRSEMNVSTLELGDSALYLCASSLGPGTEAFFGQGTRLTVV.

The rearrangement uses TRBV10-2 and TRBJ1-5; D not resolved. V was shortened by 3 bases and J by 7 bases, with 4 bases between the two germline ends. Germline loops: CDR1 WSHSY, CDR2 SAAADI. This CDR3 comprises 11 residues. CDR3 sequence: CASSDGQPQHF. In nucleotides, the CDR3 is TGCGCCAGCAGTGACGGGCAGCCCCAGCATTTT.

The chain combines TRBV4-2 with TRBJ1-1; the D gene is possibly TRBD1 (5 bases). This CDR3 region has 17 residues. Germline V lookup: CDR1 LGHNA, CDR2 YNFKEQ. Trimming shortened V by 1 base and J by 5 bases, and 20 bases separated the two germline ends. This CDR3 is CASSQVGAQGDRTEAFF. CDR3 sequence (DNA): TGTGCCAGCAGCCAAGTAGGGGCCCAGGGTGATAGGACTGAAGCTTTCTTT.

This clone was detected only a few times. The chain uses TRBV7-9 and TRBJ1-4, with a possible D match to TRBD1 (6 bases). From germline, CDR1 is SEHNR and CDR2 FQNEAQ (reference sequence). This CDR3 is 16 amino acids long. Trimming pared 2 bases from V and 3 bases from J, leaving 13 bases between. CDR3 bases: TGTGCCAGCAGCTTAAGAGTACAGGGAGCTAATGAAAAACTGTTTTTT. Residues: CASSLRVQGANEKLFF.

The CDR3 loop reads CASSPQDGYMADTQYF. The CDR3, as DNA: TGTGCCAGCAGCCCACAGGACGGGTACATGGCGGATACGCAGTATTTT. The chain is built from TRBV7-7 and TRBJ2-3, with D tentatively TRBD1 (5 bases). CDR1 and CDR2 from the germline V gene are SSHAT and FNYEAQ (reference sequence). The CDR3 loop spans 16 amino acids. V was pared by 5 bases and J by 6 bases, with 21 bases between.

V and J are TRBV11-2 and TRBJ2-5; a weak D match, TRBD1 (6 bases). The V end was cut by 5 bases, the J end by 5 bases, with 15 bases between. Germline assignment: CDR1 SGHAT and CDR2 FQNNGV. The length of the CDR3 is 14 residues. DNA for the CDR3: TGTGCCAGCAGCCCCAGGGGCCTAGCTGAGACCCAGTACTTC. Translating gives CASSPRGLAETQYF.

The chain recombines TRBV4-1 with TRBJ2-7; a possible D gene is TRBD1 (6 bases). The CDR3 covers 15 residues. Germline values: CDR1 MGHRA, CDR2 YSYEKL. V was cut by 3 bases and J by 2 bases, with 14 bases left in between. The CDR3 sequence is CASSQVVDSAYEQYF. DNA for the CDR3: TGCGCCAGCAGCCAGGTGGTGGACAGCGCCTACGAGCAGTACTTC.

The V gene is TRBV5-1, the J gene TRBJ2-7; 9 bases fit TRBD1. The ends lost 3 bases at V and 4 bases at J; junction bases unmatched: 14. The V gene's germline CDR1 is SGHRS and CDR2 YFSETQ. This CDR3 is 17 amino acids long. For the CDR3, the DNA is TGCGCCAGCAGCTCCCTTCCCGGGACAGGGATCCAATACGAGCAGTACTTC. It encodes CASSSLPGTGIQYEQYF. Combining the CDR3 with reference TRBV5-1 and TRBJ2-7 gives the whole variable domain KAGVTQTPRYLIKTRGQQVTLSCSPISGHRSVSWYQQTPGQGLQFLFEYFSETQRNKGNFPGRFSGRQFSNSRSEMNVSTLELGDSALYLCASSSLPGTGIQYEQYFGPGTRLTVT.

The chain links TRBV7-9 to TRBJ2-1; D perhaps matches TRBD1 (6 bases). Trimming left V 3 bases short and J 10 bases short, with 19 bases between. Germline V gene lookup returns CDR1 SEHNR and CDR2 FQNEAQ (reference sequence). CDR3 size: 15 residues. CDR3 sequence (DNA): TGTGCCAGCAGCTTGCAGGGGAGACAAGCCAAAGAGCAGTTCTTC. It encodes CASSLQGRQAKEQFF.

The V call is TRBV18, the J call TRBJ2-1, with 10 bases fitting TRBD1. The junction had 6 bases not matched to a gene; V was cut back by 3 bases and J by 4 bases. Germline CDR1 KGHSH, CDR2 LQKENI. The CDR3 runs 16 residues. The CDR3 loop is CASSPGQGQQYNEQFF. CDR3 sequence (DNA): TGTGCCAGCTCACCGGGACAGGGGCAACAATACAATGAGCAGTTCTTC.

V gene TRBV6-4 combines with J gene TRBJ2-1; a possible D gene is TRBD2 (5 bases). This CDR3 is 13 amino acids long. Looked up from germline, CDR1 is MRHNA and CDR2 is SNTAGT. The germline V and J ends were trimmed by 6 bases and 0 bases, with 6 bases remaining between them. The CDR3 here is CASSGDSYNEQFF. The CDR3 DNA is TGTGCCAGCAGCGGGGACTCCTACAATGAGCAGTTCTTC.

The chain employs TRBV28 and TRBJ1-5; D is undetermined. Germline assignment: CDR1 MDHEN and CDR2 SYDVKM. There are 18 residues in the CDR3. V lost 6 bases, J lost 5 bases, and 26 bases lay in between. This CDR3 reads CASSQEPGLGRWDQPQHF. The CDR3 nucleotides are TGTGCCAGCAGCCAGGAGCCCGGTTTGGGGAGATGGGATCAGCCCCAGCATTTT.

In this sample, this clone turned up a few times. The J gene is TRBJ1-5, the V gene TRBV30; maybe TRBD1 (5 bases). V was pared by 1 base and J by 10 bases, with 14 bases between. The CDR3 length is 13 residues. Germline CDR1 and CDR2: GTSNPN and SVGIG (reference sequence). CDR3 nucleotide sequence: TGTGCCTGGAGTGGAACGACAGTTCCCCCCCAGCATTTT. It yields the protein CAWSGTTVPPQHF. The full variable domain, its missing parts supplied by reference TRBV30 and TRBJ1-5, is SQTIHQWPATLVQPVGSPLSLECTVEGTSNPNLYWYRQAAGRGLQLLFYSVGIGQISSEVPQNLSASRPQDRQFILSSKKLLLSDSGFYLCAWSGTTVPPQHFGDGTRLSIL.

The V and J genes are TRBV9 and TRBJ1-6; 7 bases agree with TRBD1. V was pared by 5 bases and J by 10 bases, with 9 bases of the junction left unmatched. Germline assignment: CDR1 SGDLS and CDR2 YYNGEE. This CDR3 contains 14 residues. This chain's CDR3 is CASREAGGRSPLHF. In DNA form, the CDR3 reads TGTGCCAGCAGGGAAGCAGGGGGAAGGTCACCCCTCCACTTT.

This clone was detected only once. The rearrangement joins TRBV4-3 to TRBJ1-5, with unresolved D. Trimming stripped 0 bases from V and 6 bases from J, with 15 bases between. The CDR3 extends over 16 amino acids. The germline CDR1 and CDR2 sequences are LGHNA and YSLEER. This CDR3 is CASSQDLRARGQPQHF. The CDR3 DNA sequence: TGCGCCAGCAGCCAAGACCTTCGGGCTCGGGGTCAGCCCCAGCATTTT.

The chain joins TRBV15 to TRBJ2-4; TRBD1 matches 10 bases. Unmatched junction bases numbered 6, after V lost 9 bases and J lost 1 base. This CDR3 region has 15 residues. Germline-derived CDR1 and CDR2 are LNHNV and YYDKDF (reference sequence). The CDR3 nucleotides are TGTGCCACGGCCTTGGACAGGGGGGCCAAAAACATTCAGTACTTC. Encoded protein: CATALDRGAKNIQYF.

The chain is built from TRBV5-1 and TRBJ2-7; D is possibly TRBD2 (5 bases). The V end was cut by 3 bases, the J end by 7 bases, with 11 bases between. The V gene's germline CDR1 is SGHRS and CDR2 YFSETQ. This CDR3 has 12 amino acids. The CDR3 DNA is TGCGCCAGCAGCTCATATCCGGGGGAGCAGTACTTC. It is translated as CASSSYPGEQYF.

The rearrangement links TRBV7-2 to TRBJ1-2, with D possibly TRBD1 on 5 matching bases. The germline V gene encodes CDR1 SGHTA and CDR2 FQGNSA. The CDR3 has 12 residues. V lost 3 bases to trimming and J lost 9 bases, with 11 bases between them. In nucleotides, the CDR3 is TGTGCCAGCAGCTTGATGGACACAAGCTACACCTTC. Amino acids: CASSLMDTSYTF.

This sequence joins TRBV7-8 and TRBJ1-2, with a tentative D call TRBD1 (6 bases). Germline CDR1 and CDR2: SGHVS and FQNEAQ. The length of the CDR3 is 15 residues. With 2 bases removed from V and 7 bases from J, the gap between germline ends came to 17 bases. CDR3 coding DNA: TGTGCCAGCAGCTTAAACCCGGGCAGGGGCCTTGGCTACACCTTC. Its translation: CASSLNPGRGLGYTF.

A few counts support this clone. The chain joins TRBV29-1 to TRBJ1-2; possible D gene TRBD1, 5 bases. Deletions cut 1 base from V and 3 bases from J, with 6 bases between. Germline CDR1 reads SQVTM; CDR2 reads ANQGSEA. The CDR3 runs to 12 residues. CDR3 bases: TGCAGCGTTGAAGGACAGCACTATGGCTACACCTTC. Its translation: CSVEGQHYGYTF.

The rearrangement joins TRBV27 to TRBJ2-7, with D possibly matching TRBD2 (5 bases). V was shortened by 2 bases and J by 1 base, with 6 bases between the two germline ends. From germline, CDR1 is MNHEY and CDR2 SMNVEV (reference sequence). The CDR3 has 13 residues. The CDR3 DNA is TGTGCCAGCAGTTTACGGGGATCCTACGAGCAGTACTTC. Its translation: CASSLRGSYEQYF.

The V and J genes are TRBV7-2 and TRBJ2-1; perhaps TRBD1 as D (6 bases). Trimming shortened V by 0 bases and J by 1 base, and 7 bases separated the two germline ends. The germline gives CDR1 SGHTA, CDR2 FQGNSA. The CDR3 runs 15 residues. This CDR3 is CASSLARGSYNEQFF. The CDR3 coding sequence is TGTGCCAGCAGCTTAGCCAGGGGTTCCTACAATGAGCAGTTCTTC.

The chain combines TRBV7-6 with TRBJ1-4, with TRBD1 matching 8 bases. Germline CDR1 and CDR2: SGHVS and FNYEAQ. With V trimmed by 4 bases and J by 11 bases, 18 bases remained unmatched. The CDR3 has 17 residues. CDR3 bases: TGTGCCAGCAGCTCGATAAGAGCCAACAGGGGGTCCGGGAAACTGTTTTTT. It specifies CASSSIRANRGSGKLFF.